This T cell receptor beta chain was captured in a study of CD8 T cells in ankylosing spondylitis. Study-wide points: As reported, disease-linked clones showed significant enrichment in matched ankylosing spondylitis synovial fluid. In synovial fluid and blood from reactive arthritis, some motif variants were previously reported. Apparently characteristic of ankylosing spondylitis blood was a TCR beta motif (roughly eight highly homologous variants).

MiXCR, run by TCRdb on the 5' RACE reads, gives a single entry per CDR3 protein. The table lists roughly 150,000 distinct CDR3 sequences, roughly 10% of them singletons. There are 15 residues in the CDR3. CDR1 is SNHLY and CDR2 is FYNNEI in the germline V gene. The V and J ends lost 4 bases and 7 bases respectively, with 20 bases between them. This clonotype has just a few counts. The antigen remains unidentified. The TCR sequence derives from a female donor with ankylosing spondylitis or in good health (not recorded which). The source material was blood, either unsorted or a sorted T cell fraction (not recorded which). The chain couples TRBV2 to TRBJ2-7, with a weak D call TRBD1 (6 bases). CDR3 region: CASSVGTLDRGEQYF. The CDR3, as DNA: TGTGCCAGCAGTGTCGGGACACTGGACCGCGGTGAGCAGTACTTC.